What follows are 28 T cell receptor beta chains derived from one specimen sequenced in a study of beta chain features in type 1 diabetes. cDNA synthesis used the whole RNA isolate, giving expressed TCRB sequences. The protocol was immunoSEQ multiplex PCR, while the TCRdb copy is restricted to in-frame clones and leaves out a portion. This table has about 390,000 clones, around 10% appearing once. The antigens these receptors bind are not known. Study results and caveats: Among all four CD4+ subsets, Type 1 diabetes patients had TCRB CDR3s that were moderately but significantly shorter.

Sequencing used central memory CD4+ T cells from blood. Receptor source: a man between 25 and 39 years old with type 1 diabetes.

This clone was counted a few times. The chain links TRBV29-1 to TRBJ1-4; D unclear. The CDR3 spans 12 residues. V lost 5 bases and J lost 5, with 9 bases in between. CDR1 SQVTM and CDR2 ANQGSEA come from the germline V gene. The CDR3: CSVFGVNEKLFF. CDR3 bases: TGCAGCGTTTTTGGGGTAAATGAAAAACTGTTTTTT.

This chain connects TRBV6-6 to TRBJ2-7, with D uncertain. This CDR3 has 12 residues. V lost 2 bases to trimming and J lost 6 bases, with 8 bases between them. Germline CDR1 MNHNY, CDR2 SVGAGI (reference sequence). CDR3 in amino acids: CASSYRQREQYF. DNA for the CDR3: TGTGCCAGCAGTTACCGGCAACGCGAGCAGTACTTC.

This chain uses TRBV2 with TRBJ1-5, with TRBD1 matching 10 bases. Trimming removed 4 bases from V and 5 bases from J; junction bases left unmatched: 5. Germline V gives CDR1 SNHLY, CDR2 FYNNEI. The CDR3 runs to 15 residues. The CDR3: CASSGATGGDQPQHF. CDR3 nucleotides: TGTGCCAGCAGTGGGGCGACAGGGGGCGATCAGCCCCAGCATTTT.

This clone was seen a handful of times. The J gene is TRBJ2-7, the V gene TRBV15, with D possibly being TRBD1 or TRBD2 (5 bases each). The CDR3 sequence is 13 residues long. The V gene's germline CDR1 is LNHNV and CDR2 YYDKDF (reference sequence). With 8 bases removed from V and 3 bases from J, the gap between germline ends came to 14 bases. Here the CDR3 DNA reads TGTGCCACCGGCCAGGGAGACGGCTACGAGCAGTACTTC. Protein product: CATGQGDGYEQYF.

The chain couples TRBV6-1 to TRBJ1-4; 8 bases align to TRBD1. With V trimmed by 3 bases and J by 3 bases, 3 bases remained unmatched. Germline V gives CDR1 MNHNS, CDR2 SASEGT. This CDR3 has 15 amino acids. The CDR3 loop reads CASSDWTGPNEKLFF. In nucleotides, the CDR3 is TGTGCCAGCAGTGATTGGACAGGGCCTAATGAAAAACTGTTTTTT.

This clone was seen a few times. The chain couples TRBV19 to TRBJ1-5; TRBD1 matches at 9 bases. The CDR3 runs 16 residues. CDR1 LNHDA and CDR2 SQIVND come from the germline V gene (reference sequence). V dropped 3 bases and J dropped 7; count of bases not matched to a gene: 10. CDR3 nucleotide sequence: TGTGCCAGTAGTATTCTAGCGGGACAGGGACGGCAGCCCCAGCATTTT. Translation gives CASSILAGQGRQPQHF.

The chain uses TRBV29-1 and TRBJ1-4; TRBD1 aligns across 9 bases. The germline CDR1 and CDR2 sequences are SQVTM and ANQGSEA. CDR3 length: 13 amino acids. The CDR3, as DNA: TGCACCGCCGGGACAGGGTTTGGTGAAAAACTGTTTTTT. Translating it yields CTAGTGFGEKLFF.

This clone came up a few times. The chain uses TRBV6-1 and TRBJ2-7; D remains unclear. The CDR3 runs 14 residues. Looked up from germline, CDR1 is MNHNS and CDR2 is SASEGT. V dropped 3 bases and J dropped 2 bases, with 11 bases sitting between them. The DNA of the CDR3 is TGTGCCAGCAGTGATCCGCCAGGCGCCTACGAGCAGTACTTC. It translates to CASSDPPGAYEQYF.

This clone was found a few times. The gene calls are TRBV4-2 and TRBJ2-5; no definite D call. V was cut by 0 bases and J by 4 bases, with 12 bases left in between. CDR3 size: 15 residues. Germline CDR1 LGHNA, CDR2 YNFKEQ. The DNA of the CDR3 is TGTGCCAGCAGCCAAGATTCGCTTAGAGGAGAGACCCAGTACTTC. Its translation is CASSQDSLRGETQYF.

This clone has ten or more counts. The J gene is TRBJ1-1, the V gene TRBV29-1, with D unclear. The CDR3 runs to 9 residues. Trimming left V 4 bases short and J 10 bases short, with 7 bases between. CDR1 and CDR2 (germline): SQVTM, ANQGSEA. The CDR3 coding sequence is TGCAGCGTTGGTGAGGTAGCTTTCTTT. It yields the protein CSVGEVAFF.

This clone appeared a few times. The chain combines TRBV6-1 with TRBJ2-3; the match to TRBD1 covers 9 bases. Germline V gives CDR1 MNHNS, CDR2 SASEGT. Germline trimming cut 5 bases from V and 1 base from J; bases unmatched to any gene: 4. The CDR3 is 15 amino acids. The CDR3, as DNA: TGTGCCAGCAGTTTTCGACAGGGGGGCACAGATACGCAGTATTTT. Translated, it gives CASSFRQGGTDTQYF.

This clone occurred a few times. V gene TRBV5-1 combines with J gene TRBJ2-4; 8 nucleotides agree with TRBD1. Germline CDR1 and CDR2: SGHRS and YFSETQ. The CDR3 is 14 residues long. With V trimmed by 3 bases and J by 9 bases, 8 bases remained unmatched. CDR3: CASSSRGQGIIQYF. For the CDR3, the DNA is TGCGCCAGCAGCTCGCGAGGACAGGGAATCATTCAGTACTTC.

The chain carries TRBV6-6 and TRBJ2-7; D is unresolved. There are 15 residues in the CDR3. Between the trimmed V and J ends, which lost 4 bases and 0 bases, there was a span of 13 bases. Germline lookup yields CDR1 MNHNY and CDR2 SVGAGI (reference sequence). Here the CDR3 DNA reads TGTGCCAGCAGTTCTAGGGTACCCGACTCCTACGAGCAGTACTTC. Translating it yields CASSSRVPDSYEQYF.

This chain links TRBV7-9 with TRBJ1-2; weak D call: TRBD1 (6 bases). V was trimmed by 1 base and J by 6 bases, leaving 24 bases between them. In germline, CDR1 is SEHNR, CDR2 FQNEAQ (reference sequence). This CDR3 has 18 amino acids. CDR3 nucleotides: TGTGCCAGCAGCTTAGACCAAGCCCAACAGGGCCCCCAAAATGGCTACACCTTC. It codes for CASSLDQAQQGPQNGYTF.

The J gene is TRBJ2-5, the V gene TRBV7-9, with unresolved D. Germline loops: CDR1 SEHNR, CDR2 FQNEAQ (reference sequence). This CDR3 is 14 amino acids long. V was trimmed by 2 bases and J by 1 base, leaving 8 bases between them. CDR3 amino acids: CASSLTAFQETQYF. The CDR3 coding sequence is TGTGCCAGCAGCTTAACAGCCTTCCAAGAGACCCAGTACTTC.

The table lists this clone with a few counts. V usage is TRBV30 and J usage is TRBJ1-3, with D perhaps matching TRBD1 (5 bases). Germline V gene data show CDR1 as GTSNPN and CDR2 as SVGIG (reference sequence). V was cut by 3 bases and J by 0 bases, with 12 bases left in between. The CDR3 contains 15 residues. In DNA, the CDR3 is TGTGCCTGGAGCGCAGGGCTTCCCTCTGGAAACACCATATATTTT. Translating gives CAWSAGLPSGNTIYF.

There are a few counts of this clone. The chain carries TRBV27 and TRBJ1-5, with D possibly being TRBD1 (6 bases). The CDR3 is 15 amino acids. The germline V and J ends were trimmed by 6 bases and 5 bases, with 17 bases remaining between them. Looked up from germline, CDR1 is MNHEY and CDR2 is SMNVEV (reference sequence). The DNA for the CDR3 is TGTGCCAGCAGAGGCCGGGACACCCCATATCAGCCCCAGCATTTT. Its translation: CASRGRDTPYQPQHF.

The chain employs TRBV19 and TRBJ2-3, with D possibly being TRBD1 or TRBD2 (7 bases each). Trimming cost V 5 bases and J 6 bases, with 12 bases left between them. Looked up from germline, CDR1 is LNHDA and CDR2 is SQIVND (reference sequence). This CDR3 is 13 amino acids long. CDR3 DNA: TGTGCCAGTAGTCCGCAGGGGGGGGATACGCAGTATTTT. Its protein product is CASSPQGGDTQYF. Using reference TRBV19 and TRBJ2-3 for the parts outside the CDR3, the full variable domain is DGGITQSPKYLFRKEGQNVTLSCEQNLNHDAMYWYRQDPGQGLRLIYYSQIVNDFQKGDIAEGYSVSREKKESFPLTVTSAQKNPTAFYLCASSPQGGDTQYFGPGTRLTVL.

This clone turned up a few times. The CDR3 DNA sequence: TGCGCCAGCAGCTTGGAAATCCACAGGGGCACCGGGGAGCTGTTTTTT. Translated, it gives CASSLEIHRGTGELFF. The rearrangement links TRBV5-1 to TRBJ2-2, with TRBD1 identical over 7 bases. Germline V gene lookup returns CDR1 SGHRS and CDR2 YFSETQ. V gave up 0 bases and J gave up 4 bases; unmatched junction bases: 6. The CDR3 has 16 residues.

A remark on this clone: A read error is possible here, since a much larger clone lies one base away. This chain connects TRBV4-2 to TRBJ1-2, with D tentatively TRBD1 (6 bases). The CDR3 has 12 residues. Trimming removed 4 bases at V and 12 bases at J, with 15 bases between. Per the germline V gene, CDR1 is LGHNA and CDR2 is YNFKEQ. The DNA for the CDR3 is TGTGCCAGCAGCCCTTTGGGGGCATGGCACACCTTC. Translation gives CASSPLGAWHTF.

This clone was seen a few times. At one of its ends the junction is not consistent with the germline gene, which may arise from a read error. The J gene is TRBJ2-7, the V gene TRBV5-4, with TRBD1 identical over 9 bases. The CDR3 has 16 amino acids. In germline, CDR1 is SGHNT, CDR2 YYREEE (reference sequence). Written as DNA, the CDR3 is TGCGCCAGCAGCCAAGATAGAGGGACAGGGAAGTACGAGCAGTACTTC. Amino acids: CASSQDRGTGKYEQYF.

This clone was detected ten times or more. This sample includes further DNA sequences coding for the same CDR3. This sequence joins TRBV5-4 and TRBJ2-2, with 8 bases fitting TRBD1. The CDR3 totals 15 residues. The junction had 3 bases not matched to a gene; V was cut back by 4 bases and J by 1 base. Germline CDR1 and CDR2: SGHNT and YYREEE (reference sequence). CDR3 coding DNA: TGTGCCAGCAGCCCGGGGACAGGGAACACCGGGGAGCTGTTTTTT. Translated, it gives CASSPGTGNTGELFF.

This clone was observed a handful of times. The V gene is TRBV6-5, the J gene TRBJ2-7; D is perhaps TRBD1 (5 bases). V lost 0 bases to trimming and J lost 3 bases, with 9 bases between them. CDR1 and CDR2 (germline): MNHEY, SVGAGI. The CDR3 consists of 14 residues. As DNA, the CDR3 is TGTGCCAGCAGTTACTCGGGCAGGGACTACGAGCAGTACTTC. Translated, it gives CASSYSGRDYEQYF.

This clone was counted only a few times. This chain joins TRBV30 and TRBJ2-7; 14 bases map to TRBD2. V lost 0 bases and J lost 3; bases outside the gene matches: 10. Per the germline V gene, CDR1 is GTSNPN and CDR2 is SVGIG (reference sequence). This CDR3 is built from 18 residues. The CDR3 protein is CAWSVLGQGTSGSYEQYF. CDR3 nucleotides: TGTGCCTGGAGTGTTCTGGGACAAGGGACTAGCGGGAGCTACGAGCAGTACTTC.

The rearrangement links TRBV11-3 to TRBJ2-3; D is perhaps TRBD1 or TRBD2 (5 bases each). Germline loops: CDR1 SGHNT, CDR2 YENEEA. The CDR3 has 16 amino acids. Trimming pared 4 bases from V and 2 bases from J, leaving 16 bases between. The CDR3 spells CASSYGTGPFTDTQYF. The CDR3, as DNA: TGTGCCAGCAGCTACGGGACGGGCCCTTTCACAGATACGCAGTATTTT.

The chain carries TRBV7-9 and TRBJ2-5; D might be TRBD1 (6 bases). Germline CDR1 is SEHNR and CDR2 is FQNEAQ (reference sequence). The CDR3 covers 15 residues. With 1 base removed from V and 5 bases from J, the gap between germline ends came to 14 bases. CDR3 DNA: TGTGCCAGCAGCTTAGGAGGGGGTGTTGTTGAGACCCAGTACTTC. Encoded protein: CASSLGGGVVETQYF.

This CDR3 reads CSVGDWSYGYTF. The CDR3 DNA is TGCAGCGTCGGGGATTGGAGCTATGGCTACACCTTC. V usage is TRBV29-1 and J usage is TRBJ1-2; D gene ambiguous. The germline V gene encodes CDR1 SQVTM and CDR2 ANQGSEA. This CDR3 is 12 amino acids long. V was pared by 6 bases and J by 4 bases, with 12 bases between. Full variable domain (outside the CDR3, taken from reference TRBV29-1 and TRBJ1-2): SAVISQKPSRDICQRGTSLTIQCQVDSQVTMMFWYRQQPGQSLTLIATANQGSEATYESGFVIDKFPISRPNLTFSTLTVSNMSPEDSSIYLCSVGDWSYGYTFGSGTRLTVV.

This clone showed up just a few times. The chain joins TRBV30 to TRBJ2-7; 7 positions match TRBD1. CDR1 is GTSNPN and CDR2 is SVGIG in the germline V gene (reference sequence). J was trimmed by 0 bases and V by 5 bases; bases with no gene match: 10. The CDR3 contains 15 residues. The CDR3 is CAWGLGQVLSYEQYF. Written as DNA, the CDR3 is TGTGCCTGGGGTCTCGGACAGGTCCTCTCCTACGAGCAGTACTTC.